Below, 30 T cell receptor beta chains from the same sample are listed, as sequenced in a study of T cell repertoires in cytomegalovirus infection. TCRdb called the reads again in MiXCR, with one record for every CDR3 protein. Counted here are more than 350,000 distinct CDR3 sequences, 25% to 40% occurring once; the ten biggest clones make up roughly an eighth. The sequenced sample consisted of PBMCs. The receptors originated from a human donor in good health (CMV status not recorded). Some clones in this sample may be carry-over from other donors' samples.

The genes are TRBV28 and TRBJ2-7; 7 bases map to TRBD2. Germline V gene lookup returns CDR1 MDHEN and CDR2 SYDVKM. Trimming at V came to 5 bases and at J to 3 bases, leaving 7 bases not matched to a gene. The CDR3 extends over 14 amino acids. The CDR3 protein is CASSAPGLIYEQYF. The CDR3 bases are TGTGCCAGCAGTGCACCGGGACTAATCTACGAGCAGTACTTC.

This clonotype was observed many times. The gene calls are TRBV11-1 and TRBJ2-1, with D hard to call. The CDR3 loop spans 13 amino acids. The ends were cut back, 7 bases at V and 12 bases at J, with 19 bases in the middle. Germline-derived CDR1 and CDR2 are SGHAT and FQDESV (reference sequence). CDR3 in DNA: TGTGCCAGCATCGGGCTAGGTCTCTCTCGGCAGTTCTTC. This gives the protein CASIGLGLSRQFF.

This chain connects TRBV24-1 to TRBJ1-6; possibly TRBD1 for D (5 bases). CDR3 size: 14 residues. Germline loops: CDR1 KGHDR, CDR2 SFDVKD. The V gene lost 5 bases and the J gene lost 5 bases, with 9 bases spanning the gap. The CDR3 region has the DNA TGTGCCACCAGTGGAGACAGCAATAATTCACCCCTCCACTTT. It specifies CATSGDSNNSPLHF.

A word on this clonotype: With a much larger clone just one base away, this may be a read error. The J gene is TRBJ1-5, the V gene TRBV7-6; TRBD1 agrees at 11 bases. Germline lookup yields CDR1 SGHVS and CDR2 FNYEAQ. The CDR3 contains 15 residues. V dropped 5 bases and J dropped 7; count of bases not matched to a gene: 7. The CDR3 here is CASSRGQGDVQPQHF. CDR3 in DNA: TGTGCCAGCAGCCGGGGACAGGGGGACGTGCAGCCCCAGCATTTT.

This clonotype was found once. J is TRBJ2-4 and V is TRBV28, with D perhaps TRBD2 (5 bases). V lost 5 bases, J lost 4 bases, and 12 bases lay in between. This CDR3 has 14 residues. CDR1 and CDR2 (germline): MDHEN, SYDVKM. The CDR3 region has the DNA TGTGCCAGCAGTCCCCGGGATCTTAAAAACATTCAGTACTTC. Protein product: CASSPRDLKNIQYF.

This chain uses TRBV28 with TRBJ1-5, with 8 nucleotides matching TRBD1. V was pared by 5 bases and J by 4 bases, with 7 bases of the junction left unmatched. Germline CDR1 is MDHEN and CDR2 is SYDVKM. The CDR3 is 15 amino acids. The chain's CDR3 is CASSALGTGNQPQHF. In nucleotides, the CDR3 is TGTGCCAGCAGTGCCCTGGGGACAGGAAATCAGCCCCAGCATTTT.

The V and J genes are TRBV6-5 and TRBJ1-1; no clear D. Germline loops: CDR1 MNHEY, CDR2 SVGAGI. Trimming took 0 bases from V and 0 from J, leaving 5 bases between them. CDR3 length: 14 amino acids. The CDR3 sequence: CASSYSQVNTEAFF. CDR3 DNA: TGTGCCAGCAGTTACTCCCAGGTGAACACTGAAGCTTTCTTT.

This clonotype has a count of ten or more. The V and J genes are TRBV7-2 and TRBJ2-5; 8 positions agree with TRBD1. V gave up 4 bases and J gave up 5 bases; unmatched junction bases: 9. CDR1 SGHTA and CDR2 FQGNSA come from the germline V gene. The CDR3 spans 15 residues. The CDR3 region is CASSSLGQVRETQYF. In DNA form, the CDR3 reads TGTGCCAGCAGCTCTTTGGGACAGGTCCGGGAGACCCAGTACTTC.

This clonotype was counted at least ten times. The J gene is TRBJ2-5, the V gene TRBV7-2; a weak D match, TRBD1 (5 bases). V lost 2 bases, J lost 4 bases, and 14 bases lay in between. The CDR3 contains 15 residues. Germline V gene lookup returns CDR1 SGHTA and CDR2 FQGNSA. The CDR3 protein is CASSLRPGWRETQYF. The DNA for the CDR3 is TGTGCCAGCAGCTTACGGCCAGGGTGGCGAGAGACCCAGTACTTC.

The V and J genes are TRBV7-8 and TRBJ1-5; TRBD1 might be the D (5 bases). Trimming cost V 1 base and J 7 bases, with 11 bases left between them. The CDR3 spans 14 residues. CDR1 is SGHVS and CDR2 is FQNEAQ in the germline V gene. CDR3 sequence (DNA): TGTGCCAGCAGCTTAGTTACAGGCGGACAGCCCCAGCATTTT. Translating gives CASSLVTGGQPQHF.

For this clonotype: A much more abundant neighbour one base away suggests this may be a read error. The chain is built from TRBV12-3 or TRBV12-4 and TRBJ1-2; D might be TRBD1 (6 bases). The length of the CDR3 is 13 residues. The CDR3 loop is CASSLSSPGGYPF. In DNA, the CDR3 is TGTGCCAGCAGTTTATCTTCACCCGGGGGCTACCCCTTC.

The chain uses TRBV4-3 and TRBJ2-2; D ambiguous. The CDR3 is 14 residues long. Between the trimmed V and J ends, which lost 4 bases and 4 bases, there was a span of 10 bases. Germline-derived CDR1 and CDR2 are LGHNA and YSLEER. This chain's CDR3 is CASSRISSTGELFF. The CDR3 DNA reads as TGCGCCAGCAGCCGGATCTCATCCACCGGGGAGCTGTTTTTT.

In the case of this clonotype: This sequence may be a read error, since a much larger clone differs from it by one base. The chain uses TRBV7-8 and TRBJ2-5; TRBD2 is a possible D gene (5 bases). The CDR3 contains 16 residues. Trimming left V 2 bases short and J 2 bases short, with 15 bases between. Looked up from germline, CDR1 is SGHVS and CDR2 is FQNEAQ. For the CDR3, the DNA is TGTGCCAGCAGCTTAATTGATAGCGAGGTGCAAGAGACCCAGTACTTC. Translated: CASSLIDSEVQETQYF.

This clonotype was seen more than once but under ten times. The chain joins TRBV28 to TRBJ2-7, with D possibly matching TRBD1 (5 bases). Trimming cost V 7 bases and J 2 bases, with 12 bases left between them. The CDR3 length is 13 residues. Germline loops: CDR1 MDHEN, CDR2 SYDVKM. The CDR3 loop is CASKLRQPYEQYF. The CDR3 DNA is TGTGCCAGCAAATTAAGACAGCCCTACGAGCAGTACTTC.

Turning to this clonotype: This may come from a read error, since a much larger clone is one base off. V gene TRBV11-2 combines with J gene TRBJ1-3, with TRBD1 as a possible D gene (5 bases). Germline V gene sequence: CDR1 SGHAT, CDR2 FQNNGV. The CDR3 loop spans 15 amino acids. The CDR3 nucleotides read TGTGACAGCAGCCGTAGAGGGGACTCTGGAAACACCATATATTTT. This gives the protein CDSSRRGDSGNTIYF.

This clonotype was detected a few times. The chain has TRBV5-1 and TRBJ1-1; no clear D. V was shortened by 4 bases and J by 5 bases, with 15 bases between the two germline ends. CDR1 is SGHRS, CDR2 YFSETQ, per germline. The CDR3 totals 14 residues. The CDR3 sequence: CASSPDPVRTEAFF. The DNA for the CDR3 is TGCGCCAGCAGCCCTGATCCCGTTAGAACTGAAGCTTTCTTT.

The chain recombines TRBV6-6 with TRBJ1-5, with D hard to call. V lost 7 bases to trimming and J lost 4 bases, with 8 bases between them. Germline CDR1 is MNHNY and CDR2 is SVGAGI (reference sequence). CDR3 size: 12 residues. CDR3 nucleotides: TGTGCCAGCAATAAAATAAATCAGCCCCAGCATTTT. This translates into CASNKINQPQHF.

This clonotype was seen a few times. This chain connects TRBV19 to TRBJ2-6, with D tentatively TRBD1 (6 bases). The CDR3 is made up of 15 amino acids. V was pared by 10 bases and J by 0 bases, with 13 bases between. CDR1 is LNHDA and CDR2 is SQIVND in the germline V gene (reference sequence). In DNA, the CDR3 is TGTGCCACCGGACAGCTGAGCTCTGGGGCCAACGTCCTGACTTTC. This encodes CATGQLSSGANVLTF.

This clonotype appeared a few times. The rearrangement joins TRBV6-2 or TRBV6-3 to TRBJ2-7; weak D call: TRBD1 (5 bases). V lost 5 bases and J lost 1, with 12 bases in between. The CDR3 is 14 amino acids. Germline lookup yields CDR1 MNHEY and CDR2 SVGEGT. The CDR3 DNA reads TGTGCCAGCAGTATTCAGGGATGGTCCTACGAGCAGTACTTC. Translation gives CASSIQGWSYEQYF.

A few counts support this clonotype. V usage is TRBV6-6 and J usage is TRBJ2-4; D may be TRBD1 (5 bases). The CDR3 totals 15 residues. Germline lookup yields CDR1 MNHNY and CDR2 SVGAGI (reference sequence). V gave up 5 bases and J gave up 5 bases, with 16 bases separating them. The CDR3 loop is CASSVSLGAQNIQYF. CDR3 sequence (DNA): TGTGCCAGCAGTGTATCCCTAGGGGCTCAAAACATTCAGTACTTC.

The sample holds a few counts of this clonotype. The rearrangement uses TRBV12-3 or TRBV12-4 and TRBJ2-5; possible D gene TRBD2, 7 bases. V lost 5 bases and J 5 bases, leaving 12 bases between the germline ends. The CDR3 spans 13 residues. The CDR3 loop reads CASSPGGWETQYF. In DNA, the CDR3 is TGTGCCAGCAGTCCGGGGGGCTGGGAGACCCAGTACTTC.

The sample holds many counts of this clonotype. This chain connects TRBV12-3 or TRBV12-4 to TRBJ1-3; D gene unclear. V was trimmed by 1 base and J by 2 bases, leaving 9 bases between them. The CDR3 spans 15 residues. The CDR3 region is CASSLGLETGNTIYF. The CDR3 DNA follows: TGTGCCAGCAGTTTAGGGTTGGAGACTGGAAACACCATATATTTT.

Note on this clonotype: Since the CDR3 does not end with the conserved phenylalanine or tryptophan, this likely comes from a read error. This chain links TRBV19 with TRBJ1-5, with TRBD1 matching 9 bases. After removal of 6 bases from V and 9 bases from J, the junction contained 12 bases not matched to a gene. Germline CDR1 reads LNHDA; CDR2 reads SQIVND (reference sequence). The CDR3 runs to 15 residues. CDR3 coding DNA: TGTGCCAGTAGCTGGGGACAGGGAGAGATGCTGCCCCAGCATTTG. As protein: CASSWGQGEMLPQHL.

This clonotype was recorded a few times. The V call is TRBV12-3 or TRBV12-4, the J call TRBJ2-2, with D possibly being TRBD1 or TRBD2 (5 bases each). This CDR3 is 15 amino acids long. Trimming took off 3 bases at V and 2 bases at J, with 10 bases between the two ends. CDR3 loop: CASSLRGSNTGELFF. The CDR3 nucleotides are TGTGCCAGCAGTTTGAGGGGTAGTAACACCGGGGAGCTGTTTTTT.

This clonotype was counted between two and nine times. The chain uses TRBV7-9 and TRBJ2-5; 7 bases align to TRBD2. After removal of 4 bases from V and 2 bases from J, the junction contained 7 bases not matched to a gene. Looked up from germline, CDR1 is SEHNR and CDR2 is FQNEAQ (reference sequence). CDR3 length equals 15 residues. The DNA for the CDR3 is TGTGCCAGCAGCTCCGGGAGGAGGGTACAAGAGACCCAGTACTTC. It specifies CASSSGRRVQETQYF. The whole variable domain, filled in from reference TRBV7-9 and TRBJ2-5, reads DTGVSQNPRHKITKRGQNVTFRCDPISEHNRLYWYRQTLGQGPEFLTYFQNEAQLEKSRLLSDRFSAERPKGSFSTLEIQRTEQGDSAMYLCASSSGRRVQETQYFGPGTRLLVL.

The sample holds many counts of this clonotype. The gene calls are TRBV7-9 and TRBJ1-1; the D gene is possibly TRBD1 (6 bases). The V gene's germline CDR1 is SEHNR and CDR2 FQNEAQ (reference sequence). V lost 4 bases and J 1 base, leaving 13 bases between the germline ends. This CDR3 is built from 15 residues. The CDR3 DNA reads as TGTGCCAGCAGCTCTAGGGGGGGGAGGAACACTGAAGCTTTCTTT. Protein: CASSSRGGRNTEAFF.

The chain carries TRBV7-2 and TRBJ2-7, with TRBD2 matching over 8 bases. V shed 1 base, J shed 2 bases, and the junction held 10 bases outside the gene matches. This CDR3 region has 17 residues. The germline gives CDR1 SGHTA, CDR2 FQGNSA. The CDR3 DNA sequence: TGTGCCAGCAGCTTAGTCGGAAGCGGGGGCGGCGCCTACGAGCAGTACTTC. Translated, it gives CASSLVGSGGGAYEQYF.

A few counts support this clonotype. V usage is TRBV7-6 and J usage is TRBJ2-7, with a weak D call TRBD2 (6 bases). Trimming removed 2 bases from V and 6 bases from J, with 17 bases in between. The CDR3 is made up of 15 amino acids. Germline loops: CDR1 SGHVS, CDR2 FNYEAQ. CDR3 protein: CASSLTTVGGGEQYF. In DNA form, the CDR3 reads TGTGCCAGCAGCTTAACGACAGTGGGGGGTGGCGAGCAGTACTTC.

This clonotype was observed a few times. The chain links TRBV6-2 or TRBV6-3 to TRBJ2-2, with D uncertain. This CDR3 region has 14 residues. The germline V gene encodes CDR1 MNHEY and CDR2 SVGEGT. V shed 8 bases and J shed 6 bases, with 16 bases lying between them. The chain's CDR3 is CASALRWISGELFF. CDR3 coding DNA: TGTGCCAGCGCCCTGCGATGGATCTCCGGGGAGCTGTTTTTT.

The chain carries TRBV19 and TRBJ1-1; D ambiguous. Trimming shortened V by 5 bases and J by 4 bases, and 11 bases separated the two germline ends. The CDR3 is 13 amino acids. Germline V gene lookup returns CDR1 LNHDA and CDR2 SQIVND (reference sequence). In nucleotides, the CDR3 is TGTGCCAGTAGTCCGACCGACCGCACTGAAGCTTTCTTT. It is translated as CASSPTDRTEAFF.